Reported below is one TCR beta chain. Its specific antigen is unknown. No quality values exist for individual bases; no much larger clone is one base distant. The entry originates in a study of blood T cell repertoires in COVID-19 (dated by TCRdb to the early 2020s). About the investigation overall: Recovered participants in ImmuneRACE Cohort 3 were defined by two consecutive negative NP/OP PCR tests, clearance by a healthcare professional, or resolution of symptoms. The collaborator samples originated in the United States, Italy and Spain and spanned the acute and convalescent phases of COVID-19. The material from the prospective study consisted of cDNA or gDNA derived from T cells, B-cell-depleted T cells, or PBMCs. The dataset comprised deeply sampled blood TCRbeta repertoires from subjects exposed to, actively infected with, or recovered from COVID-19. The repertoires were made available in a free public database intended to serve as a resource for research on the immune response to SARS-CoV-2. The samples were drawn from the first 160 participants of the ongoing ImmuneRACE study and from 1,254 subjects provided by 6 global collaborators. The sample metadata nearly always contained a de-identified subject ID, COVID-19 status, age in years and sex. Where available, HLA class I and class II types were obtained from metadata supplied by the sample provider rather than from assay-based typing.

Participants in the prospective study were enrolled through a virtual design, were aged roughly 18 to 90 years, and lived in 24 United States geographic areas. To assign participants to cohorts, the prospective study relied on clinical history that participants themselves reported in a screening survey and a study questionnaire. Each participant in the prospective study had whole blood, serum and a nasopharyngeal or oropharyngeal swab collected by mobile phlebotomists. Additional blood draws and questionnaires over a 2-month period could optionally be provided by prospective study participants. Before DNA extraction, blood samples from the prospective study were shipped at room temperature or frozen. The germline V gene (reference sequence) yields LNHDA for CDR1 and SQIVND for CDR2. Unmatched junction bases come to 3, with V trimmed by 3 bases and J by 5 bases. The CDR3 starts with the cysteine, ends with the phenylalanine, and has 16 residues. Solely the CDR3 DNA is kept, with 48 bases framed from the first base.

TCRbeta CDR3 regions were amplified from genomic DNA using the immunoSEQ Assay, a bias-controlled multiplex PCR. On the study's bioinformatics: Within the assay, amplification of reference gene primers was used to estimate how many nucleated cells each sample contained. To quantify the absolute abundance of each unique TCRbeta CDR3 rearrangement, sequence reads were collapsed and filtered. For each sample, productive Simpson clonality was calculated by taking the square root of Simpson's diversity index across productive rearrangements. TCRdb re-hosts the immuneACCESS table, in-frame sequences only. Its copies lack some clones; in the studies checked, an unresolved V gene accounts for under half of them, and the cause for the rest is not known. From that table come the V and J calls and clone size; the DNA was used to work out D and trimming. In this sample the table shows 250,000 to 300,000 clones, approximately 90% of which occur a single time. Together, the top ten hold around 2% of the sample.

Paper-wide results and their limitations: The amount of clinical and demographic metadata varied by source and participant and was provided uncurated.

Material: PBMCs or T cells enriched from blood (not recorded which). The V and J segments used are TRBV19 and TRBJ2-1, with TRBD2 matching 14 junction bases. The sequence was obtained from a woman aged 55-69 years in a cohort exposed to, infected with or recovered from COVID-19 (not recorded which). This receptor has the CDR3 CASSIPGLAGDNEQFF. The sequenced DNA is TGTGCCAGTAGTATTCCGGGACTAGCGGGAGACAATGAGCAGTTCTTC.